This T cell receptor (beta chain) was sequenced during a study of CD4 and CD8 cells across lung adenocarcinoma regions (dated by TCRdb to about 2018). About the investigation overall: Intratumor heterogeneity of the T cell receptor repertoire was examined by comparing tumor centers with tumor margins.

From the cysteine through the phenylalanine, the CDR3 covers 17 amino acids. Just CDR3 DNA is preserved here, 51 bases in frame from base 1. After removal of 10 bases from V and 13 bases from J, the junction retains 20 bases not matched to a gene. CDR1 and CDR2, looked up from the germline V gene (reference sequence), are MNHEY and SMNVEV. Comments on this clonotype: Its antigen is unknown. No qualities accompany the bases; no much larger clone lies one base away.

The protocol used for the library was PCR. Sequencing took place on a HiSeq X Ten. TCRdb ran its own pipeline on the public reads, namely fastp trimming at Q25 and MiXCR clone calling, and kept in-frame beta chains. Identical CDR3 proteins give one entry, which carries the most common genes and DNA. This sample gives over 7,500 distinct CDR3 sequences in total; approximately 53% of them show up just once. In total, the top ten clones hold roughly 48% of the sample. The donors were patients who had localized lung adenocarcinoma, which is a subtype of non-small cell lung cancer. The margins of localized lung adenocarcinomas were where the samples came from. For TCR repertoire analysis, CD8+ T cells taken from tumor tissue were profiled apart from CD4+ T cells.

The receptor comes from a female donor with lung adenocarcinoma. The CD4 and CD8 labels of this study may be unreliable. The sequence joins TRBV27 to TRBJ2-2; TRBD2 matches 14 bases in the middle. The material sequenced was CD8+ T cells from the margin of a lung tumor. Sample cell subset or site, as interpreted from the label and publication: tumor margin region. The nucleotide sequence reads TGTGCCACCCGGCGGGGACTAGCGGGGGCGAGCACCGAGACGCTGTTTTTT. Its translation reads: CATRRGLAGASTETLFF.